This TCR beta chain comes out of a study of blood T cells in healthy people across ages (dated by TCRdb to the mid-2010s). With respect to the entire study: In model experiments, template switching captured about one uniquely barcoded TCR beta cDNA molecule for every two T cells. To track age-related changes in TCR beta repertoire diversity, the study relied on deep sequencing normalized with unique cDNA molecular identifiers. Four age groups were formed from the donors: young (average 16 years), middle-aged (around 40), aged (roughly 58) and long-lived (82). To avoid experimental bias, donors of different ages were randomly spread across the sequencing lanes. Two additional independent replicas of 1 million unique cDNA reads from the same blood draw were analyzed for two donors (one aged 18 to 30 and one aged 80 or older). The paper's findings and limits, for the study overall: Observed TCR beta diversity per million T cells fell roughly linearly with age, and a significant reduction was already apparent by age about 36. Conclusive comparison of naive and antigen-experienced compartments was prevented by the profiling of bulk unsorted PBMCs. Compared with the aged group, the long-lived group had more naive CD4+ T cells, fewer expanded clones and increased TCR diversity, a pattern suggesting age selection. The percentage of naive T cells measured by flow cytometry correlated strongly with observed TCR beta diversity. Because donor CMV infection status was unknown, age-related changes in expanded clonotypes were potentially confounded. Estimates of total diversity based on one million sequenced T cells were considered lower bounds and underestimates.

On this clonotype itself: This receptor's antigen is unknown. No qualities accompany the bases; no much larger clone lies one base away.

The CDR3 runs 14 amino acids, cysteine and phenylalanine included. Left in the record is the CDR3 DNA by itself, 42 bases read in frame from the first base. V trim: 2 bases; J trim: 8 bases; unmatched bases: 5. CDR1 ENHRY and CDR2 SYGVKD were looked up in the germline V gene. Donors were a few dozen systemically healthy Caucasian individuals from Russia aged roughly 6 to 95 years. Each donor gave 9.5 to 10 milliliters of peripheral blood, drawn into EDTA-treated Vacutainer tubes. Ficoll-Paque density-gradient centrifugation was used to isolate PBMCs, with at least 6.5 million obtained per sample. Trizol reagent was used to extract total RNA from PBMCs, with at least 6 micrograms per sample. For every donor, flow cytometry on a PBMC aliquot measured the percentage of naive CD45RAhigh/CD27high T cells. Library construction relied on 5' RACE. The sample was run on an Illumina HiSeq 2500. The second PCR ran for about 7 to 11 cycles and used a J-beta primer mix along with a sample-barcoded 5' primer. A unique molecular identifier was introduced onto each TCR beta cDNA molecule by a template-switch 5' adaptor carrying 12 random nucleotides. Each sample yielded at least 2.5 million CDR3-containing paired-end reads. First-strand cDNA was synthesized from all RNA with the Mint cDNA synthesis kit, primed by a TRBC-specific oligonucleotide. All cDNA was treated with uracil-DNA glycosylase and then went through a first 18-cycle PCR with the universal primers M1SS and BC2_uni_R. The study's own analysis went as follows. Each sample was normalized by randomly selecting 1 million high-quality reads, each carrying a distinct molecular identifier. Instead of being binned into consensus sequences, reads with shared molecular identifiers were discarded. MiTCR, set to a Q25 quality threshold and the strictest error-elimination algorithm, was used for CDR3 identification, clonotype clustering and error correction. A nonparametric unseen species model with Euler transformation was used to estimate lower-bound total TCR beta diversity. TCRdb redid the processing of the public reads, applying fastp at Q25 and MiXCR, and retained in-frame beta chains. Each entry is one CDR3 protein sequence, shown with its most common DNA and genes. The V and J calls, along with clone size, are taken from TCRdb and not from the paper's own processing. This sample is represented by roughly 800,000 distinct CDR3 sequences; 58% of them were singletons. The biggest ten clones account for approximately 20% of the sample.

The receptor was derived from a man between 25 and 39 years old in good health. Sequencing input: blood. The chain uses TRBV10-3 and TRBJ2-1, with TRBD2 identical over 8 junction bases. The CDR3 protein is CAISEAGGPDEQFF. The sequenced DNA is TGTGCCATCAGTGAGGCGGGGGGTCCGGATGAGCAGTTCTTC.